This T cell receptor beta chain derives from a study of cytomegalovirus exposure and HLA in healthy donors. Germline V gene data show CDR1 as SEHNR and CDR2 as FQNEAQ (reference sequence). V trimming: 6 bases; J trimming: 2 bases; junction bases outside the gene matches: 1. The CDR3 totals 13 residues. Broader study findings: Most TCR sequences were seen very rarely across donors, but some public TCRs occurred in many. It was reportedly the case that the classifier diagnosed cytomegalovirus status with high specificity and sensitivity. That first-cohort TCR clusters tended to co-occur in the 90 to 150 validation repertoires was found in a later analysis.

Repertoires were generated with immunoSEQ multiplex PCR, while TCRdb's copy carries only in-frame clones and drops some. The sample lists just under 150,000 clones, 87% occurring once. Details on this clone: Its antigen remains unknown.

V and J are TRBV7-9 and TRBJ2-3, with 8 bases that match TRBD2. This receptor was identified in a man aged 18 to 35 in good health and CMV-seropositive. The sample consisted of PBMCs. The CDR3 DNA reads TGTGCCAGCAGGACTAGCGTCACAGATACGCAGTATTTT. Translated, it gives CASRTSVTDTQYF. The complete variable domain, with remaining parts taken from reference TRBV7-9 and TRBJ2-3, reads DTGVSQNPRHKITKRGQNVTFRCDPISEHNRLYWYRQTLGQGPEFLTYFQNEAQLEKSRLLSDRFSAERPKGSFSTLEIQRTEQGDSAMYLCASRTSVTDTQYFGPGTRLTVL.